This TCR beta chain is from a study of long-term antiretroviral therapy in people with HIV. Whole-study results and caveats: Before ART, certain clones expanded, and these dominated the repertoire at all time points. Records did not include ART adherence, viral resistance or therapy changes.

This clone was detected only a few times. What it recognizes is unknown. The immunoSEQ assay was v3.0, run at survey level. Assay: immunoSEQ multiplex PCR; the TCRdb copy retains only in-frame clones and omits some. The table lists 27,000 or so clones, about 81% of them singletons, with around 13% in the top ten. Trimming took 3 bases from V and 5 from J, leaving 5 bases between them. This CDR3 is 13 amino acids long. The germline CDR1 and CDR2 sequences are MNHNS and SASEGT. Sample: unsorted PBMCs, taken 2.9 years after starting antiretroviral therapy. The rearrangement links TRBV6-1 to TRBJ1-6; D is ambiguous. This sequence was found in a man in his fifties with HIV. CDR3: CASSEVDNSPLHF. The CDR3 DNA reads TGTGCCAGCAGTGAGGTAGATAATTCACCCCTCCACTTT.